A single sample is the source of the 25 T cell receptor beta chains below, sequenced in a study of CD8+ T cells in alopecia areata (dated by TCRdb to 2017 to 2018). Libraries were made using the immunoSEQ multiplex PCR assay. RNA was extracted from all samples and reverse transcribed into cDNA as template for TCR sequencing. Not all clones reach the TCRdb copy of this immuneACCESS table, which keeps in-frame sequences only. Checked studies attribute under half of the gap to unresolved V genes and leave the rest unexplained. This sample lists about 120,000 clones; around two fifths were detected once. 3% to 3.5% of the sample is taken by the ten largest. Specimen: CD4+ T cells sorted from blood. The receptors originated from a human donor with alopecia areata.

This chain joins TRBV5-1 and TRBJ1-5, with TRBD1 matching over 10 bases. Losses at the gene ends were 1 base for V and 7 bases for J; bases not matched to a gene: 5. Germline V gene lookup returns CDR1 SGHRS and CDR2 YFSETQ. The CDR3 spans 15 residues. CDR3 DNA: TGCGCCAGCAGCTTGTGGGGGACAGGGGAACAGCCCCAGCATTTT. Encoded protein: CASSLWGTGEQPQHF.

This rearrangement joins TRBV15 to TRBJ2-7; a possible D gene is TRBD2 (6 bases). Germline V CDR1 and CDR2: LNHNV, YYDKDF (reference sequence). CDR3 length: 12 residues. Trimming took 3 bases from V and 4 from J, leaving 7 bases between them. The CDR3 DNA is TGTGCCACCAGCAGGGAGGGATACGAGCAGTACTTC. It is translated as CATSREGYEQYF. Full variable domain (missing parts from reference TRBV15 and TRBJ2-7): DAMVIQNPRYQVTQFGKPVTLSCSQTLNHNVMYWYQQKSSQAPKLLFHYYDKDFNNEADTPDNFQSRRPNTSFCFLDIRSPGLGDTAMYLCATSREGYEQYFGPGTRLTVT.

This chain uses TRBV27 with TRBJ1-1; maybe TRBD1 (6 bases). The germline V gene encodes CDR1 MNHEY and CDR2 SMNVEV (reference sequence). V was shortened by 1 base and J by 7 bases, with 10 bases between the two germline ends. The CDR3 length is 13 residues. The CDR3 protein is CASSLYRAGEAFF. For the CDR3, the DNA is TGTGCCAGCAGTTTATACAGGGCTGGTGAAGCTTTCTTT.

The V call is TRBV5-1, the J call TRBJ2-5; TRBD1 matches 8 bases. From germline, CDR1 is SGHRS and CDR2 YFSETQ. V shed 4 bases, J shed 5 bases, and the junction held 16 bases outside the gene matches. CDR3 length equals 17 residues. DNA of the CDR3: TGCGCCAGCAGCCCCCGACAGGGGTCGGGTCTTCTGGAGACCCAGTACTTC. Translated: CASSPRQGSGLLETQYF.

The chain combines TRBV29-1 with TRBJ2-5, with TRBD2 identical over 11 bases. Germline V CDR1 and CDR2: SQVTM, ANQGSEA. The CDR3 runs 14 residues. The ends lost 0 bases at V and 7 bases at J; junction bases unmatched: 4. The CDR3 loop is CSVEDRLAGGTQYF. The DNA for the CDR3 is TGCAGCGTTGAAGATCGCCTAGCGGGAGGGACCCAGTACTTC. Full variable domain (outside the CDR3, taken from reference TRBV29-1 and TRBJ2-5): SAVISQKPSRDICQRGTSLTIQCQVDSQVTMMFWYRQQPGQSLTLIATANQGSEATYESGFVIDKFPISRPNLTFSTLTVSNMSPEDSSIYLCSVEDRLAGGTQYFGPGTRLLVL.

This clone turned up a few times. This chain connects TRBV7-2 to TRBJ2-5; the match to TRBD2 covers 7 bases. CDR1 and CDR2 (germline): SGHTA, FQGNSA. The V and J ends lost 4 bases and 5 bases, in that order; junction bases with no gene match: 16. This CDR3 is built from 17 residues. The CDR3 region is CASSSQGRGAGRETQYF. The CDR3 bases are TGTGCCAGCAGCTCCCAGGGACGGGGAGCGGGAAGGGAGACCCAGTACTTC.

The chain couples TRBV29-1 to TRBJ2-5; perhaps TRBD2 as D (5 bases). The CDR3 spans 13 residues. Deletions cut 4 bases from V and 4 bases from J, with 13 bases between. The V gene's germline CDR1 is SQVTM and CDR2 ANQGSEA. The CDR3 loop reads CSVVLASLETQYF. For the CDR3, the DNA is TGCAGCGTTGTTTTGGCTAGCCTAGAGACCCAGTACTTC.

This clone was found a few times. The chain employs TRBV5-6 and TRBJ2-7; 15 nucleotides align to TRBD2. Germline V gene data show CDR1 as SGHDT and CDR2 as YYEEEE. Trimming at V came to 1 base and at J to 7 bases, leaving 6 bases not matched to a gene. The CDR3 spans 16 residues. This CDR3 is CASSLLGTSGRLEQYF. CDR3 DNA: TGTGCCAGCAGCTTGCTTGGGACTAGCGGGAGGCTTGAGCAGTACTTC.

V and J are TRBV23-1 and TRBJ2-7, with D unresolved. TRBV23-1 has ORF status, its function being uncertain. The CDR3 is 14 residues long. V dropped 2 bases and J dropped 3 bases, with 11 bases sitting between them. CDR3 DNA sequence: TGCGCCAGCAGTCAACCCACAAGCGACTACGAGCAGTACTTC. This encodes CASSQPTSDYEQYF.

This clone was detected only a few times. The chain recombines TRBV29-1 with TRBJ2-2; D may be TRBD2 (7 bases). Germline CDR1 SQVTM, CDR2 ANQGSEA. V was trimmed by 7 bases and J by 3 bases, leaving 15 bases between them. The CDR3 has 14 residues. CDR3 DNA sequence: TGCAGCGGAGCGAGGGGGGGCCACACCGGGGAGCTGTTTTTT. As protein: CSGARGGHTGELFF.

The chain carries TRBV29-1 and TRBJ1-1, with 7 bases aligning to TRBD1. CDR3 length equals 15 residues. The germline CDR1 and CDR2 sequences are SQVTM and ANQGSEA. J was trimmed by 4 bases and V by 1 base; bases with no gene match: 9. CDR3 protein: CSVEVRGVLGTEAFF. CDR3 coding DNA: TGCAGCGTTGAAGTCAGGGGGGTCCTGGGCACTGAAGCTTTCTTT.

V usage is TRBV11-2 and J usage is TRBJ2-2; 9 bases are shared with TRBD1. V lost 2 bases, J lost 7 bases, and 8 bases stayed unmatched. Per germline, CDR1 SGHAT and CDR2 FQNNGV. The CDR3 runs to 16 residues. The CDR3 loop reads CASSLSGTGLSGELFF. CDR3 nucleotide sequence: TGTGCCAGCAGCTTATCCGGGACAGGGTTGAGCGGGGAGCTGTTTTTT.

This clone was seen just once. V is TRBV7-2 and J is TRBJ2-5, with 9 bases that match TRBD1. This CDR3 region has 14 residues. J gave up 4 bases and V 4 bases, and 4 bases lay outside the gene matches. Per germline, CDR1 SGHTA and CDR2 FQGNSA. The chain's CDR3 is CASSSRTGVETQYF. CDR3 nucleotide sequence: TGTGCCAGCAGCTCCCGGACAGGGGTAGAGACCCAGTACTTC.

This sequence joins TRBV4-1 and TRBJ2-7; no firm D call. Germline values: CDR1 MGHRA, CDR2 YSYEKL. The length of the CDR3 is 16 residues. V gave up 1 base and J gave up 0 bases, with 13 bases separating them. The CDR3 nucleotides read TGCGCCAGCAGCCAAGGTTCTTTGGACGGCTCCTACGAGCAGTACTTC. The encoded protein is CASSQGSLDGSYEQYF.

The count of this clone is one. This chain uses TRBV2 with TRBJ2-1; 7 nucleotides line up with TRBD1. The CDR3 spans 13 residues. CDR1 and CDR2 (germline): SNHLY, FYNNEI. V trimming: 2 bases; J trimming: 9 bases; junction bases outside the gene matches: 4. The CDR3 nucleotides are TGTGCCAGCAGTGAATACGGACAGGCTGAGCAGTTCTTC. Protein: CASSEYGQAEQFF.

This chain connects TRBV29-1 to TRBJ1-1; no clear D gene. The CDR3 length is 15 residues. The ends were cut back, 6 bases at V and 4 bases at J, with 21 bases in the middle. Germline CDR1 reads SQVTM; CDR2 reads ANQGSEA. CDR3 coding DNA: TGCAGCGTAGGATACGGGAGGGCGCGACGCACTGAAGCTTTCTTT. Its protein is CSVGYGRARRTEAFF.

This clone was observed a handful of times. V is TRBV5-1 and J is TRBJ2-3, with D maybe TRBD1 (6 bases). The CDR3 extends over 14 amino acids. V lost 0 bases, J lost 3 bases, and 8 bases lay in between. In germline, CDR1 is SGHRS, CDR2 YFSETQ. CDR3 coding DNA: TGCGCCAGCAGCTTGGGGACAGAGACAGATACGCAGTATTTT. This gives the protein CASSLGTETDTQYF.

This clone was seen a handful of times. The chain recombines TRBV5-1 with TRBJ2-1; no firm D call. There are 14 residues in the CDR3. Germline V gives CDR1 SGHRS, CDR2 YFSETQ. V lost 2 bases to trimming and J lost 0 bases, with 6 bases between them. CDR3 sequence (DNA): TGCGCCAGCAGCTTCAGAAGCTCCTACAATGAGCAGTTCTTC. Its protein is CASSFRSSYNEQFF.

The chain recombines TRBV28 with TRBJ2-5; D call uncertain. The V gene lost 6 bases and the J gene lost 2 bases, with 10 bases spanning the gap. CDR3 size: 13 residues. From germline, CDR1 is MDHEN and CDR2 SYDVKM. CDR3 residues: CASRERRQETQYF. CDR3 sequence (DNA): TGTGCCAGCAGGGAGAGGCGTCAAGAGACCCAGTACTTC.

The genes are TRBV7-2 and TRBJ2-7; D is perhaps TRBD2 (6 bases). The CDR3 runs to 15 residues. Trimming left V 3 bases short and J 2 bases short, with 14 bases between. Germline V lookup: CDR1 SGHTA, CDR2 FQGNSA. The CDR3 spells CASSFSREQAYEQYF. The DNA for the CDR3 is TGTGCCAGCAGCTTCTCACGGGAGCAAGCCTACGAGCAGTACTTC. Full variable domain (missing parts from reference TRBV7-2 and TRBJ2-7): GAGVSQSPSNKVTEKGKDVELRCDPISGHTALYWYRQSLGQGLEFLIYFQGNSAPDKSGLPSDRFSAERTGGSVSTLTIQRTQQEDSAVYLCASSFSREQAYEQYFGPGTRLTVT.

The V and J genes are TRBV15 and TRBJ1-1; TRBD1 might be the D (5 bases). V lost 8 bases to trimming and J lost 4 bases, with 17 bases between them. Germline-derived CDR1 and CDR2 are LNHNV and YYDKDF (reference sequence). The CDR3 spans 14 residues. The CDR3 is CATLRDLMATEAFF. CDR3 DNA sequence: TGTGCCACCCTGAGGGACCTAATGGCCACTGAAGCTTTCTTT.

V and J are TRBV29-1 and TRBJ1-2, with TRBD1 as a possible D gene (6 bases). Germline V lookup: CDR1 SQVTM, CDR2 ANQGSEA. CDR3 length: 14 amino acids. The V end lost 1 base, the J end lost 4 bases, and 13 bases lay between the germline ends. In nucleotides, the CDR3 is TGCAGCGTTGAAGGTGGGACATTTACCTATGGCTACACCTTC. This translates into CSVEGGTFTYGYTF.

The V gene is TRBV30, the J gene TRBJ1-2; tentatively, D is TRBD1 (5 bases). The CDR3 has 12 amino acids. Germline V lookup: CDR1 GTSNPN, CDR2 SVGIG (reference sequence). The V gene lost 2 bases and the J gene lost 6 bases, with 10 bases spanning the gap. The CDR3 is CAWSYRSHGYTF. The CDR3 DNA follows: TGTGCCTGGAGTTACAGGTCCCATGGCTACACCTTC.

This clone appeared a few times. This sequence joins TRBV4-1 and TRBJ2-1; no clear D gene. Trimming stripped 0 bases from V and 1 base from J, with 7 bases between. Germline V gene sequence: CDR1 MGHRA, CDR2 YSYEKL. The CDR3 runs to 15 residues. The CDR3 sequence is CASSQDRWSYNEQFF. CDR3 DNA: TGCGCCAGCAGCCAAGATCGGTGGTCCTACAATGAGCAGTTCTTC.

Here the CDR3 reads CASSAQYNEQFF. DNA of the CDR3: TGTGCCAGCAGCGCCCAATACAATGAGCAGTTCTTC. The genes are TRBV7-9 and TRBJ2-1; D ambiguous. The CDR3 has 12 amino acids. Germline CDR1 SEHNR, CDR2 FQNEAQ (reference sequence). Trimming took off 5 bases at V and 4 bases at J, with 6 bases between the two ends. The entire variable domain, with the rest obtained from reference TRBV7-9 and TRBJ2-1, is as follows: DTGVSQNPRHKITKRGQNVTFRCDPISEHNRLYWYRQTLGQGPEFLTYFQNEAQLEKSRLLSDRFSAERPKGSFSTLEIQRTEQGDSAMYLCASSAQYNEQFFGPGTRLTVL.